The TCR beta chain under discussion was sequenced for a study of cytomegalovirus exposure and HLA in healthy donors. Trimming pared 4 bases from V and 2 bases from J, leaving 5 bases between. Germline V CDR1 and CDR2: SGHRS, YFSETQ. The CDR3 length is 12 residues. PCR was performed using 60 Vbeta and 13 Jbeta primers. The method was immunoSEQ multiplex PCR; TCRdb's version includes in-frame clones alone and lacks a portion of them. Among some 78,000 clones, 74% were seen once, and the ten largest hold roughly 9%. The chain links TRBV5-1 to TRBJ2-3; no clear D. The origin of this receptor is a man aged 35 to 55 in good health and CMV-seropositive. The sequenced sample was PBMCs. The CDR3 sequence is CASSLPTDTQYF. The DNA of the CDR3 is TGCGCCAGCAGCCTTCCCACAGATACGCAGTATTTT.